This T cell receptor (beta chain) was obtained from a study of graft-versus-host responses after intestinal transplantation. The wider study: Following induction with anti-thymocyte globulin, all recipients were given tacrolimus and steroids for about three years. General study findings and limits: Early post-transplant declines in HvG were associated with peak levels of circulating GvH clones. Those patients showing graft-donor T cell macrochimerism displayed high graft-versus-host to host-versus-graft clonal ratios in allografts. Ileal or blood samples showed some GvH clones first, and such clones were also found in recipient marrow.

Method: immunoSEQ multiplex PCR; TCRdb's copy keeps in-frame clones and lacks some. The table records about 150,000 clones, around nine tenths of them present only once. Trimming took 4 bases from V and 7 from J, leaving 17 bases between them. The germline gives CDR1 SNHLY, CDR2 FYNNEI. The length of the CDR3 is 16 residues. On this clone itself: What it recognizes is unknown.

The sequence was obtained from a human donor who received an intestinal transplant. The genes are TRBV2 and TRBJ1-6; possibly TRBD1 for D (6 bases). This specimen consisted of unstimulated CD4+ T cells sorted from spleen or lymph node cells, obtained before intestinal transplant. CDR3 region: CASSGKGDRLNSPLHF. CDR3 coding DNA: TGTGCCAGCAGTGGAAAAGGCGACAGGTTGAATTCACCCCTCCACTTT.